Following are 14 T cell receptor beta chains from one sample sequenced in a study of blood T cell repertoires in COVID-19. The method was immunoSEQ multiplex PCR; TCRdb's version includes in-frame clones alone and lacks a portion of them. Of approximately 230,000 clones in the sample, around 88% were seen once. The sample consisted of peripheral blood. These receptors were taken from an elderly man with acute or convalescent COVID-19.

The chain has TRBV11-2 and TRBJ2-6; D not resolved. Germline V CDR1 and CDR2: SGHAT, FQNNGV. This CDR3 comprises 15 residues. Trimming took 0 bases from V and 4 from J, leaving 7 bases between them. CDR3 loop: CASSLDGAGANVLTF. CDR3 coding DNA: TGTGCCAGCAGCTTAGATGGAGCCGGGGCCAACGTCCTGACTTTC.

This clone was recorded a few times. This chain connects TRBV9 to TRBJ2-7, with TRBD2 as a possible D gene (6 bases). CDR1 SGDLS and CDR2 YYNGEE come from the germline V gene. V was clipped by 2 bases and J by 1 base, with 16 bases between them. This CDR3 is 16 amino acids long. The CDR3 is CASSVEGSGLSYEQYF. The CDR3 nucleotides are TGTGCCAGCAGCGTCGAAGGGAGCGGACTATCCTACGAGCAGTACTTC.

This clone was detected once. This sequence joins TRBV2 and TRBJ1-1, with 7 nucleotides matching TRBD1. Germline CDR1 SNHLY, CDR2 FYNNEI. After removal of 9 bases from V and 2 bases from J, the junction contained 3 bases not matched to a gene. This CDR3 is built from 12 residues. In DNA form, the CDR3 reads TGTGCCAGAAGACAGGGTAACACTGAAGCTTTCTTT. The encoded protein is CARRQGNTEAFF.

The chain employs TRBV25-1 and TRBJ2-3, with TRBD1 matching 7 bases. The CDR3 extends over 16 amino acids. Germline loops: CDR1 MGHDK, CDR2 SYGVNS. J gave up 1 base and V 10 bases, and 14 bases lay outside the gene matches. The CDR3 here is CATTQQGGAGTDTQYF. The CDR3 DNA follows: TGTGCCACCACACAACAAGGGGGCGCCGGCACAGATACGCAGTATTTT.

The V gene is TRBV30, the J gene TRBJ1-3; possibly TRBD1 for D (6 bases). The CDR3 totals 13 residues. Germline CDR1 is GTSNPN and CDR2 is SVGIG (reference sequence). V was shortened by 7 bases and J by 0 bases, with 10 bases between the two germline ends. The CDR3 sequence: CALGAISGNTIYF. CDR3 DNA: TGTGCCTTGGGGGCCATCTCTGGAAACACCATATATTTT.

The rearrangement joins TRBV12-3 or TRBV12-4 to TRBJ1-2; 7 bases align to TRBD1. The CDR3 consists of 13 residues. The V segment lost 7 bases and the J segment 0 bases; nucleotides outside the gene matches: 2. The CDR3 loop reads CASIQGANYGYTF. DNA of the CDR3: TGTGCCAGCATTCAGGGGGCTAACTATGGCTACACCTTC.

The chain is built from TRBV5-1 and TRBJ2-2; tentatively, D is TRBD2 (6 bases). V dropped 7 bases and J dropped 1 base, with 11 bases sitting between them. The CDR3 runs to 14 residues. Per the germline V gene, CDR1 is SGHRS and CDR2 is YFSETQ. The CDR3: CASLEGRNTGELFF. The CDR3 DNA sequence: TGCGCCAGCCTGGAGGGGAGGAACACCGGGGAGCTGTTTTTT.

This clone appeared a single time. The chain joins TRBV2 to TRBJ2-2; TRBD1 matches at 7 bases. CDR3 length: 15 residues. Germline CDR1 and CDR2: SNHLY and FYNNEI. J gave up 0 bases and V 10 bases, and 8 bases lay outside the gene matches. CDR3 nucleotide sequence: TGTGCCACCGCAGGGGACAGAACGAACACCGGGGAGCTGTTTTTT. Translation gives CATAGDRTNTGELFF.

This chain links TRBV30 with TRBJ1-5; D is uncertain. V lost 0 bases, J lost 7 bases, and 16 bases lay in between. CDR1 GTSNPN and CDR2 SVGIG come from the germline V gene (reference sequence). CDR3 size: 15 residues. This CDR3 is CAWSVGRELGQPQHF. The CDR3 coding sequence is TGTGCCTGGAGTGTAGGGCGGGAGCTAGGGCAGCCCCAGCATTTT.

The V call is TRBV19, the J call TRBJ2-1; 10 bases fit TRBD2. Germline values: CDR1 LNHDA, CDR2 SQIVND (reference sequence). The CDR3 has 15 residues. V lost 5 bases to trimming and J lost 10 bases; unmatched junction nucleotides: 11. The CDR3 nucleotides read TGTGCCAGTAGTTTGACTAGCGGGCCCGCCGTGGAGCAGTTCTTC. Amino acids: CASSLTSGPAVEQFF. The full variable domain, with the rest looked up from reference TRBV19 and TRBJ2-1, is DGGITQSPKYLFRKEGQNVTLSCEQNLNHDAMYWYRQDPGQGLRLIYYSQIVNDFQKGDIAEGYSVSREKKESFPLTVTSAQKNPTAFYLCASSLTSGPAVEQFFGPGTRLTVL.

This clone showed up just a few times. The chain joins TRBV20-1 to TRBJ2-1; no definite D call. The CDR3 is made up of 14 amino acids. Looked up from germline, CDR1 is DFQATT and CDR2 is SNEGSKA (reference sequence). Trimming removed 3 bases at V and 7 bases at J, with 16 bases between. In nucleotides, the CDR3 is TGCAGTGCTAGTATGACTCCTTCGCCTAATGAGCAGTTCTTC. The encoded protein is CSASMTPSPNEQFF.

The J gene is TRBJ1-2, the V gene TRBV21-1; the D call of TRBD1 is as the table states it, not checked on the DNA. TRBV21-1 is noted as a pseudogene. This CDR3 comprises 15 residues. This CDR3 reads CASSTQGAEAWGYTF. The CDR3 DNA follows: TGTGCCAGCAGCACCCAGGGGGCGGAGGCCTGGGGCTACACCTTC.

The CDR3 coding sequence is TGTGCCAGCTCACCCGGGGTAGCGGTCTCCTACGAGCAGTACTTC. This sequence encodes CASSPGVAVSYEQYF. This chain joins TRBV18 and TRBJ2-7; maybe TRBD2 (6 bases). Germline V gene lookup returns CDR1 KGHSH and CDR2 LQKENI. The V end was cut by 3 bases, the J end by 0 bases, with 12 bases between. CDR3 length equals 15 residues.

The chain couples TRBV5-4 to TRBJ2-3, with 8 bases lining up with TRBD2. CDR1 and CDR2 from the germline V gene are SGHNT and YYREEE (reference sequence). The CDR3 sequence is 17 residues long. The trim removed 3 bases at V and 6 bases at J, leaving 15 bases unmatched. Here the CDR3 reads CASSSHTNPGLGDTQYF. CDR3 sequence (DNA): TGTGCCAGCAGCTCTCATACTAATCCGGGACTAGGTGATACGCAGTATTTT.